The 25 T cell receptor beta chains reported below all come from one sample, sequenced in a study of siplizumab effects on memory and regulatory T cells. Repertoires were generated with immunoSEQ multiplex PCR, while TCRdb's copy carries only in-frame clones and drops some. The sample contains about 100,000 clones, about 93% of which appear only once. The specimen sequenced was Tregs sorted from blood. The receptor set was obtained from a human donor in good health.

The rearrangement joins TRBV5-4 to TRBJ2-5; TRBD2 might be the D (6 bases). There are 14 residues in the CDR3. The V and J ends lost 5 bases and 1 base respectively, with 12 bases between them. Germline lookup yields CDR1 SGHNT and CDR2 YYREEE (reference sequence). The CDR3 nucleotides are TGTGCCAGCAGTCTTATAGCGGCCCAAGAGACCCAGTACTTC. Protein product: CASSLIAAQETQYF.

The chain links TRBV11-2 to TRBJ2-7, with D possibly matching TRBD2 (5 bases). The V end lost 5 bases, the J end lost 3 bases, and 20 bases lay between the germline ends. This CDR3 has 16 amino acids. CDR1 is SGHAT and CDR2 is FQNNGV in the germline V gene. The DNA of the CDR3 is TGTGCCAGCAGCCCCCAGTTAATCCCGGCGGGCTACGAGCAGTACTTC. Translating gives CASSPQLIPAGYEQYF. Using reference TRBV11-2 and TRBJ2-7 for the parts outside the CDR3, the full variable domain is EAGVAQSPRYKIIEKRQSVAFWCNPISGHATLYWYQQILGQGPKLLIQFQNNGVVDDSQLPKDRFSAERLKGVDSTLKIQPAKLEDSAVYLCASSPQLIPAGYEQYFGPGTRLTVT.

The CDR3 region has the DNA TGTGCCAGCAGTTCGGGACGGAGCTATGGCTACACCTTC. Translation gives CASSSGRSYGYTF. This chain connects TRBV27 to TRBJ1-2; maybe TRBD1 (5 bases). The CDR3 extends over 13 amino acids. Germline assignment: CDR1 MNHEY and CDR2 SMNVEV (reference sequence). V gave up 4 bases and J gave up 4 bases, with 10 bases separating them.

This chain joins TRBV7-6 and TRBJ2-4; D might be TRBD1 or TRBD2, each matching 5 bases. The CDR3 is 18 residues long. Germline assignment: CDR1 SGHVS and CDR2 FNYEAQ. Trimming took 0 bases from V and 6 from J, leaving 21 bases between them. CDR3 nucleotide sequence: TGTGCCAGCAGCTTAGCAGCTTTTTGGGACGGAGAGGGAAACATTCAGTACTTC. It translates to CASSLAAFWDGEGNIQYF.

The chain recombines TRBV19 with TRBJ1-2; 8 bases are shared with TRBD1. The CDR3 has 15 residues. CDR1 and CDR2 from the germline V gene are LNHDA and SQIVND (reference sequence). V shed 2 bases and J 2 bases; nucleotides not matched to a gene: 4. CDR3 residues: CASSILTGENYGYTF. CDR3 nucleotides: TGTGCCAGTAGTATATTGACAGGGGAAAACTATGGCTACACCTTC.

This clone has just one count. The chain is built from TRBV4-1 and TRBJ2-3, with D possibly TRBD2 on 6 matching bases. Between the trimmed V and J ends, which lost 5 bases and 1 base, there was a span of 19 bases. The germline V gene has CDR1 MGHRA and CDR2 YSYEKL. The CDR3 runs to 17 residues. CDR3 in DNA: TGCGCCAGCAGCACTCCCTTGATGGGACTGGGCACAGATACGCAGTATTTT. Translation gives CASSTPLMGLGTDTQYF.

The rearrangement uses TRBV5-4 and TRBJ2-1, with D perhaps TRBD1 (6 bases). Germline V CDR1 and CDR2: SGHNT, YYREEE (reference sequence). The CDR3 length is 15 residues. V gave up 2 bases and J gave up 8 bases, with 17 bases separating them. The CDR3 reads CASSFRQGIRDEQFF. CDR3 coding DNA: TGTGCCAGCAGCTTTCGTCAGGGGATAAGGGATGAGCAGTTCTTC.

The chain combines TRBV9 with TRBJ2-5; D remains unclear. Trimming took 0 bases from V and 0 from J, leaving 9 bases between them. Germline-derived CDR1 and CDR2 are SGDLS and YYNGEE. The CDR3 has 15 residues. The CDR3 loop is CASSVVGENQETQYF. The CDR3 nucleotides read TGTGCCAGCAGCGTAGTCGGCGAGAACCAAGAGACCCAGTACTTC.

V gene TRBV5-1 combines with J gene TRBJ2-7, with a weak D call TRBD1 (7 bases). Germline loops: CDR1 SGHRS, CDR2 YFSETQ. Trimming removed 7 bases at V and 7 bases at J, with 21 bases between. This CDR3 is built from 14 residues. CDR3 protein: CASADPGGSREQYF. In nucleotides, the CDR3 is TGCGCCAGCGCGGACCCAGGGGGGTCTAGGGAGCAGTACTTC.

The chain combines TRBV5-4 with TRBJ1-2, with 7 bases aligning to TRBD1. V trimming: 2 bases; J trimming: 2 bases; junction bases outside the gene matches: 6. This CDR3 contains 15 residues. The V gene's germline CDR1 is SGHNT and CDR2 YYREEE (reference sequence). CDR3 sequence: CASSFRAGGNYGYTF. The CDR3 DNA reads TGTGCCAGCAGCTTTAGGGCAGGGGGGAACTATGGCTACACCTTC.

The chain uses TRBV6-1 and TRBJ2-7; D gene uncertain. The CDR3 is 13 residues long. Germline V lookup: CDR1 MNHNS, CDR2 SASEGT. Trimming took off 5 bases at V and 2 bases at J, with 10 bases between the two ends. The CDR3 DNA follows: TGTGCCAGCAGTCCTGCAGGCGCCTACGAGCAGTACTTC. Protein product: CASSPAGAYEQYF.

The rearrangement links TRBV2 to TRBJ2-7; D call uncertain. V lost 8 bases, J lost 4 bases, and 9 bases lay in between. This CDR3 contains 11 residues. The germline V gene has CDR1 SNHLY and CDR2 FYNNEI. In nucleotides, the CDR3 is TGTGCCAGCGCAATCTTGTACGAGCAGTACTTC. Translation gives CASAILYEQYF.

V gene TRBV30 combines with J gene TRBJ1-1; D perhaps matches TRBD1 (5 bases). V was clipped by 3 bases and J by 1 base, with 9 bases between them. Germline V gene lookup returns CDR1 GTSNPN and CDR2 SVGIG (reference sequence). The CDR3 length is 13 residues. CDR3: CAWRRTPNTEAFF. The CDR3 DNA is TGTGCCTGGAGAAGGACACCGAACACTGAAGCTTTCTTT. Together with reference TRBV30 and TRBJ1-1, the CDR3 gives the full variable domain: SQTIHQWPATLVQPVGSPLSLECTVEGTSNPNLYWYRQAAGRGLQLLFYSVGIGQISSEVPQNLSASRPQDRQFILSSKKLLLSDSGFYLCAWRRTPNTEAFFGQGTRLTVV.

V and J are TRBV6-4 and TRBJ2-1; D is ambiguous. V shed 3 bases and J shed 8 bases, with 11 bases lying between them. The CDR3 is made up of 13 amino acids. Germline V gene data show CDR1 as MRHNA and CDR2 as SNTAGT. The CDR3: CASSEELSHEQFF. The CDR3 region has the DNA TGTGCCAGCAGTGAGGAACTGTCGCATGAGCAGTTCTTC.

The V call is TRBV19, the J call TRBJ1-1, with no clear D. Germline CDR1 and CDR2: LNHDA and SQIVND (reference sequence). Trimming pared 6 bases from V and 6 bases from J, leaving 17 bases between. The CDR3 spans 14 residues. CDR3 residues: CASRRGAAGAEAFF. The CDR3 region has the DNA TGTGCCAGTAGGCGAGGCGCGGCGGGCGCTGAAGCTTTCTTT.

The gene calls are TRBV30 and TRBJ2-4; D gene ambiguous. Germline V CDR1 and CDR2: GTSNPN, SVGIG (reference sequence). The CDR3 covers 15 residues. Trimming left V 4 bases short and J 0 bases short, with 13 bases between. CDR3 loop: CAWTVPTLAKNIQYF. The CDR3 nucleotides read TGTGCCTGGACCGTCCCTACTCTAGCCAAAAACATTCAGTACTTC.

The rearrangement joins TRBV30 to TRBJ2-1; 7 nucleotides match TRBD1. V was clipped by 2 bases and J by 5 bases; unmatched bases: 3. The CDR3 runs to 13 residues. CDR1 GTSNPN and CDR2 SVGIG come from the germline V gene (reference sequence). CDR3 sequence reads: CAWSTQGHNEQFF. The CDR3 DNA sequence: TGTGCCTGGAGTACACAGGGGCACAATGAGCAGTTCTTC.

This clone was counted only a few times. V and J are TRBV7-9 and TRBJ1-2; D unclear. The germline gives CDR1 SEHNR, CDR2 FQNEAQ (reference sequence). The CDR3 is made up of 13 amino acids. V gave up 2 bases and J gave up 8 bases, with 12 bases separating them. As DNA, the CDR3 is TGTGCCAGCAGCTTACAAGGATCTTTAGGCTACACCTTC. Translation gives CASSLQGSLGYTF.

This CDR3 reads CASSYDGAAGYTF. For the CDR3, the DNA is TGTGCCAGCAGTTACGACGGGGCCGCTGGCTACACCTTC. This chain connects TRBV6-5 to TRBJ1-2, with D tentatively TRBD1 (5 bases). The germline gives CDR1 MNHEY, CDR2 SVGAGI. The length of the CDR3 is 13 residues. The V end was cut by 2 bases, the J end by 7 bases, with 11 bases between.

This chain joins TRBV5-1 and TRBJ2-2, with 11 bases aligning to TRBD1. Germline V lookup: CDR1 SGHRS, CDR2 YFSETQ. After removal of 2 bases from V and 4 bases from J, the junction contained 4 bases not matched to a gene. The CDR3 is 16 amino acids. Here the CDR3 reads CASSFRTGGVTGELFF. Here the CDR3 DNA reads TGCGCCAGCAGCTTCAGGACAGGGGGCGTCACCGGGGAGCTGTTTTTT.

V is TRBV9 and J is TRBJ2-3, with TRBD2 matching 8 bases. The V and J ends lost 3 bases and 0 bases, in that order; junction bases with no gene match: 3. CDR1 is SGDLS and CDR2 is YYNGEE in the germline V gene. The CDR3 consists of 15 residues. The CDR3 region has the DNA TGTGCCAGCAGCGCCCGGGAGGGTAGCACAGATACGCAGTATTTT. It translates to CASSAREGSTDTQYF.

The CDR3: CASSLAGELFF. The DNA of the CDR3 is TGTGCCAGCAGCTTGGCCGGGGAGCTGTTTTTT. The V and J genes are TRBV5-4 and TRBJ2-2; no clear D gene. V gave up 0 bases and J gave up 6 bases, with 0 bases separating them. Germline V gene lookup returns CDR1 SGHNT and CDR2 YYREEE (reference sequence). This CDR3 comprises 11 residues.

The gene calls are TRBV5-1 and TRBJ2-2; D possibly matches TRBD1 or TRBD2 (5 bases each). CDR3 length: 16 residues. Germline-derived CDR1 and CDR2 are SGHRS and YFSETQ. Trimming shortened V by 1 base and J by 5 bases, and 15 bases separated the two germline ends. The CDR3 spells CASSLYYGAGTGELFF. CDR3 DNA sequence: TGCGCCAGCAGCTTGTACTACGGGGCTGGGACCGGGGAGCTGTTTTTT.

This sequence joins TRBV5-4 and TRBJ1-3; 7 bases line up with TRBD1. CDR1 and CDR2 from the germline V gene are SGHNT and YYREEE (reference sequence). J was trimmed by 5 bases and V by 2 bases; bases with no gene match: 10. The CDR3 loop spans 16 amino acids. CDR3 DNA sequence: TGTGCCAGCAGCTTTAGTCAAGGGGGCTTAAGAAACACCATATATTTT. It translates to CASSFSQGGLRNTIYF.

The chain's CDR3 is CAIGGAGGPETQYF. In DNA form, the CDR3 reads TGTGCCATCGGGGGAGCGGGAGGGCCCGAGACCCAGTACTTC. The chain uses TRBV10-3 and TRBJ2-5; TRBD2 matches 10 bases. CDR1 is ENHRY and CDR2 is SYGVKD in the germline V gene. The V segment lost 8 bases and the J segment 5 bases; nucleotides outside the gene matches: 8. The CDR3 spans 14 residues.